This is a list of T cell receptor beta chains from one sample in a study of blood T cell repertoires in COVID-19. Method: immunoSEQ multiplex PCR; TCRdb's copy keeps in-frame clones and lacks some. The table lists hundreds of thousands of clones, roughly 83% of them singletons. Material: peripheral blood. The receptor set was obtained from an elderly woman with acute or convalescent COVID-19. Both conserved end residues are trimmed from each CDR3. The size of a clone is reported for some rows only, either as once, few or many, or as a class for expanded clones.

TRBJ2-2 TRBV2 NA ASTVLENTGELF
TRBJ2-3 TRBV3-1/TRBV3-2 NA ASSPGTSGGLSDTQY
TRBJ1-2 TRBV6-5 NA ASTLGRSGYT
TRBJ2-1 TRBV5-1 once ASSLVPGALNEQF
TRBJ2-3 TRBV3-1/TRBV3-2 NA ASSRGGQDTQY
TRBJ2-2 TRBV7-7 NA ASSLEDRGGVDTGELF
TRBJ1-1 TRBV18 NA ASSKTGDTEAF
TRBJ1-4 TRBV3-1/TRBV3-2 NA ASSLQGSANEKLF
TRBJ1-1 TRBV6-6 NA ASSYSGPGGTEAF
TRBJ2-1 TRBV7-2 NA ASSLARVNEQF
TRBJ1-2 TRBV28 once ASSLSGASGGYT
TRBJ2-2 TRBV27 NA ASSLSGGGNAGELF
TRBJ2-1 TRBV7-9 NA ASSDPVSPPYNEQF
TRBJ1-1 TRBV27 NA ASRASGGAGTEAF
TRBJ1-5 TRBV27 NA ASSPGRHSNQPQH
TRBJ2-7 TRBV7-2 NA ASSRIGGASYEQY
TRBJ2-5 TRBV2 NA ASRPGRVETQY
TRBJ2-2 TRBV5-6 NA ASSSERTRANTGELF
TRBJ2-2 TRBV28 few ATPDRNTGELF
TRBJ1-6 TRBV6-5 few ASRDWGSYNSPLH
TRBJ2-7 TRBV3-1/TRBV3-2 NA ASSQSFWGNSYEQY
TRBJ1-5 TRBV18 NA ASSPLGHSNQPQH
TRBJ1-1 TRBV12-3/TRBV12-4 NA ASRQGGSTEAF
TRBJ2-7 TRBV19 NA ASSQLGEGGEQY
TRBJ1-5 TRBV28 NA ASIGTPSNRPQH
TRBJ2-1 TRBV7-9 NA ASSILTGEFDEQF
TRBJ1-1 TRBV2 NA ATKGQGGNTEAF
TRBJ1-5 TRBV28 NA ASSDTGGRFPQH
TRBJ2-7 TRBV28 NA ASRPTGDNEQY
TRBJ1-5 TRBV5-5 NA ASSAGGPNQPQH
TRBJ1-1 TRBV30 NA AWRPGQYTEAF
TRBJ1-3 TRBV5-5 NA ASSLDPSSGNTIY
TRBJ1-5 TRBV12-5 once ASGLWGINQPQH
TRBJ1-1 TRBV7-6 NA ASSSAVTGGAGVAF
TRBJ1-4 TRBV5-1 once ASGRQGLDEKLF
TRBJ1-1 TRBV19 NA ASSHVGDTEAF
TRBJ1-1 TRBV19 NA ASSIGDRGKGTEAF
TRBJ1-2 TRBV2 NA ASSSVQGALIGYT
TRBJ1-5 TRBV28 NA ASRRQGAVYSNQPQH
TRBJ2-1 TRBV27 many ATRTANSYNEQF
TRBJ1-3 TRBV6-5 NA ASDGRAGNTIY
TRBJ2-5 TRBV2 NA ASSPGLAGGPETQY
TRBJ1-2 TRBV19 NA ASSINGAGGGYGYT
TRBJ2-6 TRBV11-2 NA ASSLGTGAGANVLT
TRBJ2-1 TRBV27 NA ASSLDKGNEQF
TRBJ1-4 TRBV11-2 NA ASSPLPIRQGVNEKLF
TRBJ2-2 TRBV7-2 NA ASRSSAGVLSGELF
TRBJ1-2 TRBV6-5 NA AVAWLGGYT
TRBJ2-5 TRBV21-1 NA ASSRQGRVRGQEYQETQY
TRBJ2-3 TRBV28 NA ASSPPGRGATDTQY
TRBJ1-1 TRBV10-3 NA ATEDREATTAVNTEAF
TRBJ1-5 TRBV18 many ASSAGNPQPQH
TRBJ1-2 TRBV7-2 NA ASRLGTGSVGGYT
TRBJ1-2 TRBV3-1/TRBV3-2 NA ASSQGSRIYGYT